This TCR beta chain originates from a study of identical twins. With 11 bases removed from V and 2 bases from J, the gap between germline ends came to 13 bases. This CDR3 region has 13 residues. Germline assignment: CDR1 MNHNS and CDR2 SASEGT. MiXCR, run by TCRdb on the 5' RACE reads, gives a single entry per CDR3 protein. The sample carries fewer than 250,000 distinct CDR3 sequences, under 10% recorded once. These same data were also listed under a study on yellow fever vaccine responses in identical twins.

The chain has TRBV6-1 and TRBJ1-5; D remains unclear. The material sequenced was memory (CD45RO+) T cells sorted from blood. This TCR was sampled from a woman aged 18-29 years in good health. DNA for the CDR3: TGTGCCTCCCGGGGTTCCCGCAATCAGCCCCAGCATTTT. Protein product: CASRGSRNQPQHF.